This T cell receptor (beta chain) is from a study of cytomegalovirus exposure and HLA in healthy donors. About the research overall: Most genotyped donors, 81% of more than 300, had Caucasian-associated genetic ancestry. Broader study findings: TCR beta chains numbering some 160 were designated cytomegalovirus-associated.

Germline lookup yields CDR1 MGHRA and CDR2 YSYEKL. J lost 3 bases, V lost 4 bases, and 7 bases had no gene match. This CDR3 has 15 amino acids. About this clone: Its cognate antigen is unknown.

60 Vbeta and 13 Jbeta primers were used in PCR. Assay: immunoSEQ multiplex PCR; the TCRdb copy retains only in-frame clones and omits some. The sample comprises 70,000 to 100,000 clones, roughly 63% of which are singletons, and roughly 2.6% rests with the top ten. This chain links TRBV4-1 with TRBJ2-7, with TRBD1 identical over 9 bases. Sequenced: PBMCs. The receptor was isolated from a middle-aged man in good health and CMV-seronegative. The CDR3 region has the DNA TGCGCCAGCAGCCTTCAGACAGGGGGAAACTACGAGCAGTACTTC. Residues: CASSLQTGGNYEQYF.